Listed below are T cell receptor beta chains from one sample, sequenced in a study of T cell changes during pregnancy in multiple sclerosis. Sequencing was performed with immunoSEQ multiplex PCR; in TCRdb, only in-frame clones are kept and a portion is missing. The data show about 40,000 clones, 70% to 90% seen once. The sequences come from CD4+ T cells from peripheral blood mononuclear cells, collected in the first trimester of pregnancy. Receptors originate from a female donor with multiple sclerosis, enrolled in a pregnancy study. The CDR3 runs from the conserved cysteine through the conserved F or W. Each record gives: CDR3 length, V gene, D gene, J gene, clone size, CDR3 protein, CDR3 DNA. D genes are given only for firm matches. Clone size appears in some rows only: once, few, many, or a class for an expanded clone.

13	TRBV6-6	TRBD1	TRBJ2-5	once	CASSNRGQETQYF	TGTGCCAGCTCTAACAGGGGGCAAGAGACCCAGTACTTC
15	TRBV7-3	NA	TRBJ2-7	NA	CASSPRPGDRYEQYF	TGTGCCAGCAGCCCACGGCCAGGGGATAGGTACGAGCAGTACTTC
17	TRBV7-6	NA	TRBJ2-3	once	CASSLVFGRGRADTQYF	TGTGCCAGCAGCTTAGTGTTCGGCAGGGGAAGGGCAGATACGCAGTATTTT
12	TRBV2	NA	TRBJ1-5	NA	CASSEIDQPQHF	TGTGCCAGCAGTGAAATAGATCAGCCCCAGCATTTT
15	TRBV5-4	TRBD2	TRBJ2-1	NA	CASSFWTSGSYEQFF	TGTGCCAGCAGCTTTTGGACTAGCGGGAGCTATGAGCAGTTCTTC
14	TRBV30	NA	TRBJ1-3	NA	CAWRAWGAGNTIYF	TGTGCCTGGAGGGCGTGGGGGGCTGGAAACACCATATATTTT
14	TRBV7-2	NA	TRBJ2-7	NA	CASSPLERHYEQYF	TGTGCCAGCAGCCCTCTAGAACGCCACTACGAGCAGTACTTC
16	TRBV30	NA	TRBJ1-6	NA	CAWGAGWPLNNSPLHF	TGTGCCTGGGGCGCAGGGTGGCCCCTAAATAATTCACCCCTCCACTTT
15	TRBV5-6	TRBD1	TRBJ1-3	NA	CASSMDRGPGNTIYF	TGTGCCAGCAGCATGGACAGGGGGCCTGGAAACACCATATATTTT
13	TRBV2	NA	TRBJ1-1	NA	CASNLQGRTEAFF	TGTGCCAGCAATCTACAGGGCCGCACTGAAGCTTTCTTT